The 17 T cell receptor beta chains below were found in one sample sequenced in a study of T cells in Graves' hyperthyroidism and ophthalmopathy. Amplification yielded TCR beta CDR3 regions, with RNA transcripts as the source. The HTBI primer set served for first-round RT-PCR of the TCR CDR3. MiXCR, run by TCRdb on the multiplex PCR reads, gives a single entry per CDR3 protein. The table includes approximately 590,000 distinct CDR3 sequences, less than 20% detected once. The sequenced sample was blood. These receptor sequences come from a woman aged 30 to 39 with Graves' hyperthyroidism.

This clonotype turned up a few times. The V and J genes are TRBV7-9 and TRBJ1-5; the D is unclear. CDR1 and CDR2 (germline): SEHNR, FQNEAQ (reference sequence). V was clipped by 1 base and J by 1 base, with 14 bases between them. This CDR3 is 17 amino acids long. As DNA, the CDR3 is TGTGCCAGCAGCTTAGGGTCCACTGGTGGAAGCAATCAGCCCCAGCATTTT. Translation gives CASSLGSTGGSNQPQHF.

V and J are TRBV4-3 and TRBJ2-7, with TRBD1 matching over 8 bases. Trimming removed 0 bases from V and 3 bases from J; junction bases left unmatched: 7. Germline assignment: CDR1 LGHNA and CDR2 YSLEER. The CDR3 sequence is 16 residues long. The CDR3 DNA reads as TGCGCCAGCAGCCAAGAGACAGGGGTACCTCGCTACGAGCAGTACTTC. Residues: CASSQETGVPRYEQYF.

A note on this clonotype: Since a much larger clone is just one base distant, this may be a read error. This chain connects TRBV20-1 to TRBJ2-1; no clear D. The CDR3 covers 14 residues. Germline CDR1 reads DFQATT; CDR2 reads SNEGSKA (reference sequence). The CDR3 region has the DNA TGCAGTGCTAGTGATCGGAGCTCCCACAATGAGCAGTTCTTC. Translated: CSASDRSSHNEQFF.

A word on this clonotype: Given a much more abundant clone one base away, this may be a read error. The chain combines TRBV7-9 with TRBJ1-1; D is unclear. The germline V gene encodes CDR1 SEHNR and CDR2 FQNEAQ (reference sequence). The CDR3 extends over 14 amino acids. The CDR3 coding sequence is TGTGCCAGCACCCAGTCCCCGGGGAACACTGAAACTTTCTTT. As protein: CASTQSPGNTETFF. Looking up the rest from reference TRBV7-9 and TRBJ1-1 gives the full variable domain: DTGVSQNPRHKITKRGQNVTFRCDPISEHNRLYWYRQTLGQGPEFLTYFQNEAQLEKSRLLSDRFSAERPKGSFSTLEIQRTEQGDSAMYLCASTQSPGNTETFFGQGTRLTVV.

This clonotype was counted a few times. The chain couples TRBV7-6 to TRBJ2-7; 7 bases line up with TRBD1. Unmatched junction bases numbered 12, after V lost 4 bases and J lost 3 bases. The CDR3 is 16 amino acids. In germline, CDR1 is SGHVS, CDR2 FNYEAQ. The CDR3 sequence: CASSSRRTGPFYEQYF. The CDR3 DNA reads TGTGCCAGCAGCTCACGCCGGACAGGTCCTTTCTACGAGCAGTACTTC.

V is TRBV18 and J is TRBJ1-3; D gene uncertain. CDR1 and CDR2 from the germline V gene are KGHSH and LQKENI. The CDR3 is 12 residues long. Trimming removed 8 bases at V and 2 bases at J, with 7 bases between. The CDR3 is CASGHPGNTIYF. The CDR3 DNA reads as TGTGCCAGCGGGCACCCTGGAAACACCATATATTTT.

V gene TRBV5-6 combines with J gene TRBJ2-3, with 12 bases identical to TRBD1. The CDR3 runs to 16 residues. V lost 4 bases to trimming and J lost 6 bases; unmatched junction nucleotides: 9. Germline V gene sequence: CDR1 SGHDT, CDR2 YYEEEE. Here the CDR3 reads CASSTGTGGLGDTQYF. CDR3 nucleotide sequence: TGTGCCAGCAGCACCGGGACAGGGGGCTTAGGGGATACGCAGTATTTT.

The sample holds a few counts of this clonotype. The chain combines TRBV3-1 with TRBJ2-1; the D gene is possibly TRBD2 (5 bases). CDR1 and CDR2 from the germline V gene are LGHDT and YNNKEL (reference sequence). V gave up 0 bases and J gave up 4 bases, with 16 bases separating them. This CDR3 is 17 amino acids long. The CDR3 loop is CASSQERTSLPYNEQFF. DNA for the CDR3: TGTGCCAGCAGCCAAGAACGTACTAGTTTACCTTACAATGAGCAGTTCTTC.

This sequence joins TRBV7-9 and TRBJ2-5, with D maybe TRBD1 (5 bases). The CDR3 loop spans 14 amino acids. Trimming shortened V by 4 bases and J by 4 bases, and 13 bases separated the two germline ends. Germline CDR1 reads SEHNR; CDR2 reads FQNEAQ (reference sequence). Here the CDR3 DNA reads TGTGCCAGCAGCTCTGACAGCTCGCGAGAGACCCAGTACTTC. Translation gives CASSSDSSRETQYF.

The rearrangement links TRBV19 to TRBJ2-7; 7 bases fit TRBD2. V shed 5 bases and J 4 bases; nucleotides not matched to a gene: 8. CDR3 size: 14 residues. Per germline, CDR1 LNHDA and CDR2 SQIVND (reference sequence). The CDR3 DNA is TGTGCCAGTAGTGCCTTCCTCGGGGGGTACGAGCAGTACTTC. It translates to CASSAFLGGYEQYF.

The chain links TRBV9 to TRBJ2-7; the D gene is possibly TRBD2 (6 bases). Per the germline V gene, CDR1 is SGDLS and CDR2 is YYNGEE. This CDR3 is built from 15 residues. V was pared by 0 bases and J by 2 bases, with 12 bases between. The CDR3 protein is CASSVGGGATYEQYF. CDR3 DNA: TGTGCCAGCAGCGTAGGTGGAGGGGCGACCTACGAGCAGTACTTC.

The gene calls are TRBV29-1 and TRBJ1-2; D unclear. CDR3 length: 12 residues. The ends were cut back, 6 bases at V and 7 bases at J, with 15 bases in the middle. Per germline, CDR1 SQVTM and CDR2 ANQGSEA. Written as DNA, the CDR3 is TGCAGCGTCTCAACGTTAGGGTCTGGCTACACCTTC. It is translated as CSVSTLGSGYTF.

This clonotype came up many times. This rearrangement joins TRBV20-1 to TRBJ2-7; TRBD1 or TRBD2 may be the D gene (6 bases each). Germline-derived CDR1 and CDR2 are DFQATT and SNEGSKA (reference sequence). Trimming cost V 2 bases and J 1 base, with 15 bases left between them. CDR3 length equals 15 residues. The CDR3 DNA follows: TGCAGTGCTAGACATCAGTCGGGGGCGTCCTACGAGCAGTACTTC. Protein sequence: CSARHQSGASYEQYF.

This clonotype occurred many times. This chain links TRBV6-2 or TRBV6-3 with TRBJ2-1, with D uncertain. V was trimmed by 5 bases and J by 8 bases, leaving 13 bases between them. This CDR3 is 13 amino acids long. CDR1 is MNHEY and CDR2 is SVGEGT in the germline V gene. The chain's CDR3 is CASSTMSGDEQFF. The CDR3 bases are TGTGCCAGCAGTACAATGAGTGGCGATGAGCAGTTCTTC.

This clonotype was seen more than once but under ten times. The V gene is TRBV6-2 or TRBV6-3, the J gene TRBJ2-7; D is possibly TRBD2 (6 bases). The CDR3 has 13 amino acids. V gave up 6 bases and J gave up 7 bases, with 16 bases separating them. Germline CDR1 is MNHEY and CDR2 is SVGEGT. The CDR3 coding sequence is TGTGCCAGCAGCCCGGGACTCATGGGTGAGCAGTACTTC. Protein: CASSPGLMGEQYF.

V and J are TRBV16 and TRBJ2-3; D remains ambiguous. The CDR3 covers 17 residues. Germline V lookup: CDR1 KGHSY, CDR2 FQNENV. The V end was cut by 4 bases, the J end by 2 bases, with 19 bases between. CDR3 in DNA: TGTGCCAGCAGCCCCCTGAGTCCCGATACCTTCACAGATACGCAGTATTTT. It is translated as CASSPLSPDTFTDTQYF.

The chain is built from TRBV27 and TRBJ2-5; 9 bases line up with TRBD1. J gave up 0 bases and V 5 bases, and 7 bases lay outside the gene matches. CDR1 and CDR2 from the germline V gene are MNHEY and SMNVEV (reference sequence). The CDR3 contains 16 residues. CDR3 DNA sequence: TGTGCCAGCAGTATGACCGGGACAGGGCACCAAGAGACCCAGTACTTC. This gives the protein CASSMTGTGHQETQYF.